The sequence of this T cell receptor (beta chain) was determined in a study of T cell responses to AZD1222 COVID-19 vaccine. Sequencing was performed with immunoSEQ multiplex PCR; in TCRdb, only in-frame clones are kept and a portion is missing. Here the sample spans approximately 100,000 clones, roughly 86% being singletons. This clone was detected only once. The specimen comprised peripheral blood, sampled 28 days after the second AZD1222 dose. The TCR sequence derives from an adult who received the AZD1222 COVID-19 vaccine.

The CDR3, as DNA: TGCGCCAGCAGCCAAGCGATGGGAGATGGCTCCTACGAGCAGTACTTC. Amino acids: CASSQAMGDGSYEQYF. The V and J genes are TRBV4-3 and TRBJ2-7; the D gene is possibly TRBD2 (5 bases). Germline assignment: CDR1 LGHNA and CDR2 YSLEER. Trimming removed 1 base at V and 0 bases at J, with 13 bases between. The CDR3 extends over 16 amino acids.